This TCR beta chain derives from a study of blood T cell repertoires in COVID-19 (dated by TCRdb to about 2020). At the level of the whole study: Collaborator samples came from the United States, Italy and Spain and covered acute and convalescent phases of COVID-19. The prospective study material was composed of cDNA or gDNA derived from T cells, B-cell-depleted T cells, or PBMCs. The samples were drawn from two sources: the first 160 participants of the ongoing ImmuneRACE study, and 1,000 to 1,500 subjects contributed by 6 global collaborators. Deeply sampled blood TCRbeta repertoires from subjects exposed to, actively infected with, or recovered from COVID-19 were included in the dataset. Where available, HLA class I and class II types were obtained from metadata supplied by the sample provider rather than from assay-based typing. The sample metadata nearly always contained a de-identified subject ID, COVID-19 status, age in years and sex. The repertoires were made available in a free public database intended to serve as a resource for research on the immune response to SARS-CoV-2.

In the germline V gene, CDR1 corresponds to MNHNS and CDR2 to SASEGT. For this chain, trimming is 3 bases at the V end and 2 bases at the J end, and the number of junction bases without a gene match is 6. Its CDR3 holds 15 amino acids, cysteine through phenylalanine. The sequence is cut down to CDR3 DNA, 45 bases in frame from base 1. In the prospective study, participants were roughly 18 to 89 years old, resided in about 25 geographic areas of the United States, and were enrolled through a virtual design. In the prospective study, participants were assigned to cohorts based on the clinical history participants reported in a screening survey and a study questionnaire. Recovered participants in ImmuneRACE Cohort 3 were defined as having two consecutive negative NP/OP PCR tests, clearance from a healthcare professional, or resolution of symptoms. In the prospective study, whole blood, serum and a nasopharyngeal or oropharyngeal swab were collected from each participant by mobile phlebotomists. Participants in the prospective study had the option to provide additional blood draws and questionnaires over a roughly 2-month period. Prospective study blood samples were shipped either frozen or at room temperature before DNA extraction.

Study-level results and caveats: Clinical and demographic metadata were provided uncurated, with the amount varying by source and participant.

TCRbeta CDR3 regions were amplified from genomic DNA by means of the immunoSEQ Assay, a bias-controlled multiplex PCR. Per the source publication's procedure: Nucleated cell counts per sample were estimated from amplification of reference gene primers within the assay. Sequence reads were collapsed and filtered to measure the absolute abundance of every unique TCRbeta CDR3 rearrangement. Productive Simpson clonality was computed per sample as the square root of Simpson's diversity index over productive rearrangements. As stored in TCRdb, this immuneACCESS dataset retains in-frame rearrangements with V and J assigned. A fraction of the clones does not appear; measured against another copy, unresolved V genes explain less than half of the discrepancy, and the remainder lacks a known reason. The V and J calls and clone size come from that table; D and trimming were worked out from the DNA. The sample profile shows over 150,000 clones; roughly 87% of them were found once. The ten biggest clones cover 7% to 8% of the sample.

This clone was detected only a few times. Which antigen it targets is not known. Base-call qualities are not available, and no considerably larger clone is one nucleotide away. Sequencing was performed on PBMCs or T cells enriched from blood (not recorded which). The chain uses TRBV6-1 and TRBJ2-5, and TRBD2 matches 7 of the central bases. This TCR came from a woman in her forties or fifties who had recovered from COVID-19. The CDR3: CASSDRASGQETQYF. Read as DNA, the sequence is TGTGCCAGCAGTGATAGGGCTAGCGGACAAGAGACCCAGTACTTC.